Sequencing of this T cell receptor beta chain was carried out in a study of T cells in Graves' hyperthyroidism and ophthalmopathy. Study background: Initial diagnosis, before any treatment, was when peripheral blood was collected.

There are many counts of this clonotype. Trimming stripped 4 bases from V and 2 bases from J, with 13 bases between. This CDR3 has 14 residues. CDR1 is SGHRS, CDR2 YFSETQ, per germline. Newly diagnosed hyperthyroidism, duration under 2 months, in patients aged 18 to 65. Researchers amplified the TCR beta CDR3 regions from RNA transcripts. When the TCR CDR3 underwent first-round RT-PCR, the HTBI primer set was used. TCRdb passed the multiplex PCR reads through MiXCR, listing each CDR3 protein once. The sample shows around 760,000 distinct CDR3 sequences, around 40% of them seen only once. Material: blood. This sequence originates from a woman in her forties with Graves' hyperthyroidism. The genes are TRBV5-1 and TRBJ2-7, with D maybe TRBD1 (6 bases). For the CDR3, the DNA is TGCGCCAGCAGCCCGGGGACATCAGCCTACGAGCAGTACTTC. Amino acid sequence: CASSPGTSAYEQYF.